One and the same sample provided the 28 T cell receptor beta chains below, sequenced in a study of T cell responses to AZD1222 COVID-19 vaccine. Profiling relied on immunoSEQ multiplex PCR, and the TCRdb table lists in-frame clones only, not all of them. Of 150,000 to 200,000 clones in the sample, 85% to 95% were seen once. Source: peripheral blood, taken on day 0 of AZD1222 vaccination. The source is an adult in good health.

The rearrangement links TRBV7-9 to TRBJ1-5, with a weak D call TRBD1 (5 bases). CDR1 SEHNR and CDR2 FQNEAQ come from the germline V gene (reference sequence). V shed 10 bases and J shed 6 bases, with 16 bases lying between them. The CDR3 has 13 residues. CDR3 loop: CAIAQGDFQPQHF. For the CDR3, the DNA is TGTGCCATAGCCCAAGGGGATTTTCAGCCCCAGCATTTT.

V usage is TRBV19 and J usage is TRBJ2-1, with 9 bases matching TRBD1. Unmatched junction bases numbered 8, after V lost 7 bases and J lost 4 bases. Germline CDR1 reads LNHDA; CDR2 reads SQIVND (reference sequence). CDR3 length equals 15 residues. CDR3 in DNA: TGTGCCAGTATCCCAGACAGGGGGGCTTACAATGAGCAGTTCTTC. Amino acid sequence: CASIPDRGAYNEQFF.

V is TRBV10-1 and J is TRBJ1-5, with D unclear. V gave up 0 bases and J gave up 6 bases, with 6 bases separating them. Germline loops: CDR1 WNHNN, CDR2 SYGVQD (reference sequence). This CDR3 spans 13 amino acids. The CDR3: CASSESEAQPQHF. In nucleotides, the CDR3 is TGCGCCAGCAGTGAGTCGGAGGCTCAGCCCCAGCATTTT.

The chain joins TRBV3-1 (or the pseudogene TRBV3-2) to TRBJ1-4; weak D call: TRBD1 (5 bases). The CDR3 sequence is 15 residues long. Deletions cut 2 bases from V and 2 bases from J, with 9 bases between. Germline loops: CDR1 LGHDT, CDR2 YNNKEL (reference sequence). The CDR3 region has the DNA TGTGCCAGCAGCCAAAACAAGGGGACTAATGAAAAACTGTTTTTT. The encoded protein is CASSQNKGTNEKLFF.

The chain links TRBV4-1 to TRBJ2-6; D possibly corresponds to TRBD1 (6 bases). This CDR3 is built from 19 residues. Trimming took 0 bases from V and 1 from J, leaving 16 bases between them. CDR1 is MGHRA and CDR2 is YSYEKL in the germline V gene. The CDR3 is CASSQERAGVPSGANVLTF. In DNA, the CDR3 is TGCGCCAGCAGCCAAGAAAGGGCAGGGGTTCCTTCTGGGGCCAACGTCCTGACTTTC.

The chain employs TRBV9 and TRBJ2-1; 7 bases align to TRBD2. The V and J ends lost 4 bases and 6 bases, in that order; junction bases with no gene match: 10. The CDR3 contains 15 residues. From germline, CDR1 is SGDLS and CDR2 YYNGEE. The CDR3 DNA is TGTGCCAGCAGCCCTCGACTAGCCTCGAGCAATGAGCAGTTCTTC. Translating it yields CASSPRLASSNEQFF.

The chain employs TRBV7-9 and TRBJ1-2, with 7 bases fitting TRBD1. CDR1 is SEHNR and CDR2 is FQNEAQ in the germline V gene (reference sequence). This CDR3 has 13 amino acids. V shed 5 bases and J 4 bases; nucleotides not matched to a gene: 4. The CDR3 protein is CASSVPGGYGYTF. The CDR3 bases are TGTGCCAGCAGCGTCCCAGGGGGCTATGGCTACACCTTC.

CDR3 region: CASSLGPSGTETQYF. The CDR3 DNA is TGTGCCAGCAGCTTAGGACCTAGCGGGACAGAGACCCAGTACTTC. V and J are TRBV7-6 and TRBJ2-5; TRBD2 agrees at 9 bases. With 1 base clipped from V and 4 bases from J, the junction kept 4 bases outside the gene matches. The CDR3 runs to 15 residues. CDR1 and CDR2 (germline): SGHVS, FNYEAQ.

The CDR3 loop is CASSSGQGADTQYF. The DNA of the CDR3 is TGTGCCAGCAGTTCAGGACAGGGCGCCGATACGCAGTATTTT. The chain joins TRBV27 to TRBJ2-3; TRBD1 aligns across 8 bases. Germline CDR1 reads MNHEY; CDR2 reads SMNVEV (reference sequence). The V segment lost 4 bases and the J segment 6 bases; nucleotides outside the gene matches: 6. The CDR3 sequence is 14 residues long.

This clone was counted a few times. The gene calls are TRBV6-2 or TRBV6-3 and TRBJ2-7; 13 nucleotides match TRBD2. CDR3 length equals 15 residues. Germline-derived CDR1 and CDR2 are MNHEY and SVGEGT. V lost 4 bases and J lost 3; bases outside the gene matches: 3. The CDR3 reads CASSSGLAGDYEQYF. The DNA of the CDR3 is TGTGCCAGCAGTTCAGGACTAGCGGGAGACTACGAGCAGTACTTC.

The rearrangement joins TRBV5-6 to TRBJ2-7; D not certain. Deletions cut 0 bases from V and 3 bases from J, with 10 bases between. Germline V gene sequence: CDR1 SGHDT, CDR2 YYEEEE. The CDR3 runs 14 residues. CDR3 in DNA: TGTGCCAGCAGCTTGGGGTCAGCGTACTACGAGCAGTACTTC. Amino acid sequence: CASSLGSAYYEQYF.

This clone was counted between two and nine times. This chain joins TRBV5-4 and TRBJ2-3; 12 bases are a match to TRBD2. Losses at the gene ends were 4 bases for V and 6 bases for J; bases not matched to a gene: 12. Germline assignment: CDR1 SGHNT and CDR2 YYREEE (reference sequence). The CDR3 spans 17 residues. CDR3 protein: CASSAHLAGGPADTQYF. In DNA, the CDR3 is TGTGCCAGCAGCGCCCACCTAGCGGGAGGGCCAGCCGATACGCAGTATTTT. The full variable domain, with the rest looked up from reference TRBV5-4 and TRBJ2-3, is ETGVTQSPTHLIKTRGQQVTLRCSSQSGHNTVSWYQQALGQGPQFIFQYYREEENGRGNFPPRFSGLQFPNYSSELNVNALELDDSALYLCASSAHLAGGPADTQYFGPGTRLTVL.

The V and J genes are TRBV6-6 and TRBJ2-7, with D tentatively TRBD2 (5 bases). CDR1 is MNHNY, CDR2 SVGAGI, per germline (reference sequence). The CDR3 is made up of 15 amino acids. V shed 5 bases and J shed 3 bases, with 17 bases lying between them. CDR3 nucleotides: TGTGCCAGCAGTCGCTTTTCTGGGGAGAACTACGAGCAGTACTTC. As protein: CASSRFSGENYEQYF.

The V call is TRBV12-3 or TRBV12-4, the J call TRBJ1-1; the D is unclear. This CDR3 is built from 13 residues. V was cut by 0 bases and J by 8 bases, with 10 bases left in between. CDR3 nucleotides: TGTGCCAGCAGTTTAGCGCAGACCAGAGAAGCTTTCTTT. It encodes CASSLAQTREAFF.

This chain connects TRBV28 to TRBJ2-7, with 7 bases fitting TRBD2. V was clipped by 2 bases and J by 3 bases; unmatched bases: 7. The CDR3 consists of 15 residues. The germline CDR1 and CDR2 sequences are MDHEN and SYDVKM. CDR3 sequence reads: CASSLDPASGYEQYF. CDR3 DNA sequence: TGTGCCAGCAGTTTAGACCCCGCTAGCGGCTACGAGCAGTACTTC.

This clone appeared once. The CDR3 reads CASSLRLANTGELFF. The CDR3 DNA reads TGCGCCAGCAGCTTGAGGCTAGCGAACACCGGGGAGCTGTTTTTT. The rearrangement joins TRBV5-1 to TRBJ2-2; D not resolved. The CDR3 runs 15 residues. Germline V gives CDR1 SGHRS, CDR2 YFSETQ. V shed 1 base and J shed 0 bases, with 7 bases lying between them.

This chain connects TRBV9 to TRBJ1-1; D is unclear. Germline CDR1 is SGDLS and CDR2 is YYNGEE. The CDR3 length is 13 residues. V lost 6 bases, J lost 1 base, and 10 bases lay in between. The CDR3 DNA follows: TGTGCCAGCACGCGGCAGCCGAACACTGAAGCTTTCTTT. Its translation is CASTRQPNTEAFF.

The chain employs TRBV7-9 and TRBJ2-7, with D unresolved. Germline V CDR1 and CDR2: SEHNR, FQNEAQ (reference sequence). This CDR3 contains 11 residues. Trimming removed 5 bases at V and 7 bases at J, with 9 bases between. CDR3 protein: CASSPSWEQYF. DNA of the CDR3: TGTGCCAGCAGCCCTTCTTGGGAGCAGTACTTC. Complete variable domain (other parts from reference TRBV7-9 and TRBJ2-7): DTGVSQNPRHKITKRGQNVTFRCDPISEHNRLYWYRQTLGQGPEFLTYFQNEAQLEKSRLLSDRFSAERPKGSFSTLEIQRTEQGDSAMYLCASSPSWEQYFGPGTRLTVT.

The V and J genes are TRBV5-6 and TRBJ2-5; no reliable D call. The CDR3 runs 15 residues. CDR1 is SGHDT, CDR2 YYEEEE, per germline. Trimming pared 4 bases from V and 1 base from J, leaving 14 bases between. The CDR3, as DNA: TGTGCCAGCAGCACCCGCAGGAGATCCCAAGAGACCCAGTACTTC. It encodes CASSTRRRSQETQYF.

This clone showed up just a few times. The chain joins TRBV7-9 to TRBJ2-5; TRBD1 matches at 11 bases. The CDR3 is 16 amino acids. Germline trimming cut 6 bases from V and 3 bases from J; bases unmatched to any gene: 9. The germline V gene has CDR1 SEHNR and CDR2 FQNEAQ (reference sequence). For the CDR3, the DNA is TGTGCCAGCAGGAAACACGGACAGGGGGCGAAAGAGACCCAGTACTTC. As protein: CASRKHGQGAKETQYF.

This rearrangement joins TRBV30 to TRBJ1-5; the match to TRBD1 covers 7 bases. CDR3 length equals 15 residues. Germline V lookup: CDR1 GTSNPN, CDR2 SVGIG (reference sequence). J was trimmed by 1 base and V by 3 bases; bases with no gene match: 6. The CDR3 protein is CAWRNRGRSNQPQHF. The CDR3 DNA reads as TGTGCCTGGAGAAACAGGGGTAGGAGCAATCAGCCCCAGCATTTT.

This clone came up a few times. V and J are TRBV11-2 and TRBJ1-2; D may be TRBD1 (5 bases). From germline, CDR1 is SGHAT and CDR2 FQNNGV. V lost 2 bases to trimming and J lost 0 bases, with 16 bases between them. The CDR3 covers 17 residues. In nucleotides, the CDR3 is TGTGCCAGCAGCTTAAAAGCGGGTAGGGGAGCTAACTATGGCTACACCTTC. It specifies CASSLKAGRGANYGYTF.

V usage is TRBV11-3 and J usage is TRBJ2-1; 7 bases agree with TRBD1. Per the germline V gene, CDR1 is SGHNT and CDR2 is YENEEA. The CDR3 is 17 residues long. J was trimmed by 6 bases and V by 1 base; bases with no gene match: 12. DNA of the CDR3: TGTGCCAGCAGCTTAGGCGACAGGGTATCGGCAAGCAATGAGCAGTTCTTC. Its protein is CASSLGDRVSASNEQFF.

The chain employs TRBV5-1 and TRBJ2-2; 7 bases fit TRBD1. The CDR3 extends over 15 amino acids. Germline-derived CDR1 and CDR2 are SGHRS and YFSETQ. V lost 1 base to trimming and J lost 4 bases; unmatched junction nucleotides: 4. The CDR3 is CASSLLQGSTGELFF. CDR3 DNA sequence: TGCGCCAGCAGCTTGCTACAGGGGAGCACCGGGGAGCTGTTTTTT.

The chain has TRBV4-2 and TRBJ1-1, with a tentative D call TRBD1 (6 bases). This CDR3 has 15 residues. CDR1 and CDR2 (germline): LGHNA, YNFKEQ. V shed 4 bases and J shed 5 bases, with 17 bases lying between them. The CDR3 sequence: CASSPEGGLMTEAFF. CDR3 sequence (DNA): TGTGCCAGCAGCCCCGAGGGGGGGCTAATGACTGAAGCTTTCTTT.

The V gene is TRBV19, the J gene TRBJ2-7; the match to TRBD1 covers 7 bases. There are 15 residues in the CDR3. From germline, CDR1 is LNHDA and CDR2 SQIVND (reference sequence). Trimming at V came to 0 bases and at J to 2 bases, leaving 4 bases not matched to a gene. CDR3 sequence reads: CASSIEAGGTYEQYF. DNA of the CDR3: TGTGCCAGTAGTATAGAGGCAGGGGGAACCTACGAGCAGTACTTC.

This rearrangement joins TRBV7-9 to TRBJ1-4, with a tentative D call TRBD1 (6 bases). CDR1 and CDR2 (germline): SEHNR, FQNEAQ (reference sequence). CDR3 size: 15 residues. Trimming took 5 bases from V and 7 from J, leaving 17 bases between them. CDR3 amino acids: CASSPQTGGGEKLFF. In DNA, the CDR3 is TGTGCCAGCAGCCCCCAGACAGGCGGAGGTGAAAAACTGTTTTTT.

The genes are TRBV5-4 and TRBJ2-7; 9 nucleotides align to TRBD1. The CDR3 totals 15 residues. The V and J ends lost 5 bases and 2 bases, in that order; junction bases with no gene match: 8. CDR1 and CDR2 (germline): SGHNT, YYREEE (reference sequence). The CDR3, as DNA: TGTGCCAGCAGTCCTGGACAGGGGAGAGCCTACGAGCAGTACTTC. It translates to CASSPGQGRAYEQYF.